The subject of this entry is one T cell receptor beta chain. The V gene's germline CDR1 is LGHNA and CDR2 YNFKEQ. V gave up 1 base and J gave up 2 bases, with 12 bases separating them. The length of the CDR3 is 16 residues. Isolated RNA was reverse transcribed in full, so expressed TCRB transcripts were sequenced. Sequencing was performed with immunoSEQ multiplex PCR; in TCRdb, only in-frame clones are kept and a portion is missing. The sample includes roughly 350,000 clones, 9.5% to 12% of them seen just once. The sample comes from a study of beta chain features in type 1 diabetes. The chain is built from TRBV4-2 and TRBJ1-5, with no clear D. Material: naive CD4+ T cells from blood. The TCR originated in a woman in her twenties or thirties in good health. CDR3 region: CASSQVSMYGNQPQHF. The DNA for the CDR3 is TGTGCCAGCAGCCAAGTTAGTATGTATGGCAATCAGCCCCAGCATTTT.